This T cell receptor beta chain originates from a study of blood T cell repertoires in COVID-19. The wider study: COVID-19 samples, acute and convalescent, were from the United States, Italy and Spain.

Participant-reported clinical history was the basis for cohort assignment. This table comes from immunoSEQ multiplex PCR, and its TCRdb copy is limited to in-frame clones, with some not included. There are a few hundred thousand clones in the sample; 80% to 90% occur only once, and around 3.9% lies in the top ten. This CDR3 comprises 16 residues. V lost 0 bases and J 8 bases, leaving 19 bases between the germline ends. Germline V gives CDR1 MNHEY, CDR2 SVGAGI. The V call is TRBV6-5, the J call TRBJ1-2, with D possibly matching TRBD1 (5 bases). Input material: PBMCs or T cells enriched from blood (not recorded which). The source is a man aged 30 to 39 with acute COVID-19. The CDR3 DNA is TGTGCCAGCAGTTACTCGGCTGGGGCCGTTAGTTGGGGCTACACCTTC. Its translation: CASSYSAGAVSWGYTF.